The 13 T cell receptor beta chains presented below share a single source sample, sequenced in a study of T cell responses to AZD1222 COVID-19 vaccine. Some clones are missing from TCRdb's copy, which holds only in-frame ones; the method was immunoSEQ multiplex PCR. The sample includes 77,000 or so clones, 88% of them seen just once. The starting material was peripheral blood, obtained on day 0 of AZD1222 vaccination. Receptors were obtained from an adult in good health.

This clone was counted a single time. The chain combines TRBV3-1 (or the pseudogene TRBV3-2) with TRBJ1-2; 7 bases line up with TRBD1. CDR1 is LGHDT and CDR2 is YNNKEL in the germline V gene (reference sequence). With 0 bases clipped from V and 8 bases from J, the junction kept 9 bases outside the gene matches. The CDR3 is 15 amino acids. The CDR3 here is CASSQETGMGAGYTF. In DNA, the CDR3 is TGTGCCAGCAGCCAAGAGACAGGGATGGGGGCGGGCTACACCTTC.

V gene TRBV7-9 combines with J gene TRBJ2-7; TRBD1 is a possible D gene (6 bases). Looked up from germline, CDR1 is SEHNR and CDR2 is FQNEAQ (reference sequence). Trimming removed 5 bases at V and 2 bases at J, with 10 bases between. This CDR3 is built from 13 residues. DNA for the CDR3: TGTGCCAGCAGCATACCAGGGGCCTACGAGCAGTACTTC. It yields the protein CASSIPGAYEQYF.

Comments on this clone: This CDR3 is also generated by other DNA sequences in the sample. The chain links TRBV5-4 to TRBJ1-5; D is ambiguous. The CDR3 covers 12 residues. V was shortened by 2 bases and J by 3 bases, with 3 bases between the two germline ends. Germline V gene sequence: CDR1 SGHNT, CDR2 YYREEE (reference sequence). CDR3 in amino acids: CASSLDNQPQHF. In DNA, the CDR3 is TGTGCCAGCAGCTTAGACAATCAGCCCCAGCATTTT.

J is TRBJ2-5 and V is TRBV5-1; TRBD1 is a possible D gene (5 bases). This CDR3 comprises 14 residues. CDR1 and CDR2 (germline): SGHRS, YFSETQ. Trimming took off 3 bases at V and 2 bases at J, with 11 bases between the two ends. CDR3 in DNA: TGCGCCAGCAGCTCTAACAGGATACAAGAGACCCAGTACTTC. Its translation: CASSSNRIQETQYF.

This chain uses TRBV7-3 with TRBJ2-3; D remains ambiguous. The CDR3 spans 13 residues. V was trimmed by 2 bases and J by 5 bases, leaving 8 bases between them. Per germline, CDR1 SGHTA and CDR2 FQGTGA. The CDR3 coding sequence is TGTGCCAGCAGCTTATATCCGAAAGATACGCAGTATTTT. This codes for CASSLYPKDTQYF. Based on the CDR3 plus reference TRBV7-3 and TRBJ2-3, the full variable domain is GAGVSQTPSNKVTEKGKYVELRCDPISGHTALYWYRQSLGQGPEFLIYFQGTGAADDSGLPNDRFFAVRPEGSVSTLKIQRTERGDSAVYLCASSLYPKDTQYFGPGTRLTVL.

V is TRBV2 and J is TRBJ2-7; 7 nucleotides match TRBD2. The CDR3 runs to 15 residues. Germline V gene sequence: CDR1 SNHLY, CDR2 FYNNEI. The V gene end was trimmed by 3 bases and the J gene end by 3 bases; junction bases not matched to a gene: 8. The DNA for the CDR3 is TGTGCCAGCAGTGATGGACTAGTATTCGGCTACGAGCAGTACTTC. Its protein is CASSDGLVFGYEQYF.

The V gene is TRBV9, the J gene TRBJ2-1; a possible D gene is TRBD2 (5 bases). Germline V gene sequence: CDR1 SGDLS, CDR2 YYNGEE. The CDR3 is 14 residues long. Trimming left V 4 bases short and J 7 bases short, with 15 bases between. CDR3 region: CASSSSDLGNEQFF. CDR3 DNA: TGTGCCAGCAGCTCCTCGGACTTAGGTAATGAGCAGTTCTTC. The variable domain in full, completed from reference TRBV9 and TRBJ2-1, reads DSGVTQTPKHLITATGQRVTLRCSPRSGDLSVYWYQQSLDQGLQFLIQYYNGEERAKGNILERFSAQQFPDLHSELNLSSLELGDSALYFCASSSSDLGNEQFFGPGTRLTVL.

This clone was picked up a small number of times. The chain links TRBV3-1 (or the pseudogene TRBV3-2) to TRBJ1-1, with 7 bases matching TRBD1. V lost 1 base and J lost 4; bases outside the gene matches: 6. This CDR3 contains 15 residues. CDR1 LGHDT and CDR2 YNNKEL come from the germline V gene (reference sequence). Written as DNA, the CDR3 is TGTGCCAGCAGCCAAGTCGACAGGGCTAGCACTGAAGCTTTCTTT. Its translation: CASSQVDRASTEAFF.

This clone was seen only once. The J gene is TRBJ2-7, the V gene TRBV6-6, with TRBD2 identical over 7 bases. Germline CDR1 is MNHNY and CDR2 is SVGAGI (reference sequence). V shed 10 bases and J 0 bases; nucleotides not matched to a gene: 6. This CDR3 has 13 residues. CDR3 region: CATGLGVSYEQYF. The CDR3 nucleotides are TGTGCCACCGGACTAGGGGTCTCCTACGAGCAGTACTTC.

The chain is built from TRBV5-1 and TRBJ1-5, with a weak D call TRBD1 (6 bases). The CDR3 runs to 15 residues. Germline assignment: CDR1 SGHRS and CDR2 YFSETQ. Trimming removed 3 bases from V and 7 bases from J, with 17 bases in between. For the CDR3, the DNA is TGCGCCAGCAGCTGGGGTTCAGGGGACGGCCAGCCCCAGCATTTT. It encodes CASSWGSGDGQPQHF.

The chain joins TRBV16 to TRBJ1-1; 8 bases map to TRBD1. J gave up 3 bases and V 4 bases, and 19 bases lay outside the gene matches. Germline V gives CDR1 KGHSY, CDR2 FQNENV. The CDR3 covers 19 residues. The CDR3 coding sequence is TGTGCCAGCAGCCCCGGACTTGGACAGGGAGGAGATCAGGACACTGAAGCTTTCTTT. The encoded protein is CASSPGLGQGGDQDTEAFF.

The rearrangement uses TRBV19 and TRBJ2-7; no firm D call. The ends were cut back, 6 bases at V and 0 bases at J, with 6 bases in the middle. CDR3 length: 12 amino acids. Germline lookup yields CDR1 LNHDA and CDR2 SQIVND (reference sequence). CDR3 region: CASSESSYEQYF. The CDR3 DNA reads TGTGCCAGTAGCGAAAGCTCCTACGAGCAGTACTTC.

V and J are TRBV30 and TRBJ2-5; TRBD1 matches at 9 bases. The V gene end was trimmed by 2 bases and the J gene end by 4 bases; junction bases not matched to a gene: 2. Germline CDR1 GTSNPN, CDR2 SVGIG (reference sequence). The CDR3 length is 13 residues. The CDR3 sequence is CAWSPGQGETQYF. For the CDR3, the DNA is TGTGCCTGGAGTCCGGGACAGGGAGAGACCCAGTACTTC.